This entry is about one T cell receptor (beta chain). No antigen is known for it. TCRdb keeps only in-frame clones here, not all; method: immunoSEQ multiplex PCR. This table has 90,000 to 150,000 clones, about 90% appearing once. The entry originates in a study of T cell responses to AZD1222 COVID-19 vaccine. For the study at large: Researchers grouped second doses given at about 4 or about 12 weeks into one pool.

The germline V gene encodes CDR1 KGHSH and CDR2 LQKENI. The CDR3 loop spans 16 amino acids. V gave up 2 bases and J gave up 5 bases; unmatched junction bases: 8. Study-level findings and limits: Dominant CD4 TCR responses targeted spike regions 160-218 and 743-854.

The clonotype comes from an adult in good health. This rearrangement joins TRBV18 to TRBJ1-1; 10 bases are a match to TRBD1. The sequencing used peripheral blood, collected on day 0 of AZD1222 vaccination. The CDR3 sequence: CASSPNTGTGATEAFF. The CDR3 DNA follows: TGTGCCAGCTCACCAAACACCGGGACAGGGGCAACTGAAGCTTTCTTT.